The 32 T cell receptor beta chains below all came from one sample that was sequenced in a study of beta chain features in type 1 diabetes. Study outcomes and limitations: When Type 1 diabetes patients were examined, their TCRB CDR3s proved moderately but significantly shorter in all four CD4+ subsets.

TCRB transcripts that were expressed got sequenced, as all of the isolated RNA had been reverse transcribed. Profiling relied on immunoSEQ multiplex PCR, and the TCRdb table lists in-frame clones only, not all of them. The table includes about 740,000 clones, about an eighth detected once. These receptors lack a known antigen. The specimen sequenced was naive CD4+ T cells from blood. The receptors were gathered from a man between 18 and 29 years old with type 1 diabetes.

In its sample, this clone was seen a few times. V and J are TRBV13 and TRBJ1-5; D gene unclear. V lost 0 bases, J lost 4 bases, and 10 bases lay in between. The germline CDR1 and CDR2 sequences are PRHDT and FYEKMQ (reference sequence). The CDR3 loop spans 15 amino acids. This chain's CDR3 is CASSLGAPGNQPQHF. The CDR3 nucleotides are TGTGCCAGCAGCTTAGGAGCCCCGGGGAATCAGCCCCAGCATTTT.

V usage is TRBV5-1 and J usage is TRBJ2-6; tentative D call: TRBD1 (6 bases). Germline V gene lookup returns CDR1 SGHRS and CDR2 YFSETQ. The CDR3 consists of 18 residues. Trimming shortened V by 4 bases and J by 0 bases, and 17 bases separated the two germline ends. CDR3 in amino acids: CASSPQGRRDSGANVLTF. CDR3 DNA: TGCGCCAGCAGCCCCCAGGGGCGGCGAGACTCTGGGGCCAACGTCCTGACTTTC.

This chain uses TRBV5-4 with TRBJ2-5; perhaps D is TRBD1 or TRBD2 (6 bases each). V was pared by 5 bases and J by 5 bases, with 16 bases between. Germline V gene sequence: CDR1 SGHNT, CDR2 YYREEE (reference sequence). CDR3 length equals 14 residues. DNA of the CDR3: TGTGCCAGCAGTCCCCAGGGGAGGCCGGAGACCCAGTACTTC. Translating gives CASSPQGRPETQYF.

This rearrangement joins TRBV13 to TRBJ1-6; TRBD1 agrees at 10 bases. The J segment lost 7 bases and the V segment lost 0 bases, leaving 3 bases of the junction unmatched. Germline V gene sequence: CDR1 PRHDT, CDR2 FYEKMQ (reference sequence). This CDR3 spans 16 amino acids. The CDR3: CASSLGTGQGNSPLHF. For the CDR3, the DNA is TGTGCCAGCAGCTTAGGCACGGGACAGGGGAATTCACCCCTCCACTTT. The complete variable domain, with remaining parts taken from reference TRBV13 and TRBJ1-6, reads AAGVIQSPRHLIKEKRETATLKCYPIPRHDTVYWYQQGPGQDPQFLISFYEKMQSDKGSIPDRFSAQQFSDYHSELNMSSLELGDSALYFCASSLGTGQGNSPLHFGNGTRLTVT.

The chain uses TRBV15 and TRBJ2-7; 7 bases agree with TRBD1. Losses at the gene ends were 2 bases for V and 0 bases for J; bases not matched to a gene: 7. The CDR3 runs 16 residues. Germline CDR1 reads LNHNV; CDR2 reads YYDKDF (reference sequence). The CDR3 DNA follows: TGTGCCACCAGCAGAAGGGACAGTACGAGCTCCTACGAGCAGTACTTC. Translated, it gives CATSRRDSTSSYEQYF. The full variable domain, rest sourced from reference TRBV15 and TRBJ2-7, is DAMVIQNPRYQVTQFGKPVTLSCSQTLNHNVMYWYQQKSSQAPKLLFHYYDKDFNNEADTPDNFQSRRPNTSFCFLDIRSPGLGDTAMYLCATSRRDSTSSYEQYFGPGTRLTVT.

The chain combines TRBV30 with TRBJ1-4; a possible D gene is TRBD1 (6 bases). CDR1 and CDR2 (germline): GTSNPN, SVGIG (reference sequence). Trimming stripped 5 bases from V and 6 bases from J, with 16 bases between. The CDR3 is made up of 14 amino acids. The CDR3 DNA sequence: TGTGCCTGGGGGGAGACAGGTCTCTATGAAAAACTGTTTTTT. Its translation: CAWGETGLYEKLFF.

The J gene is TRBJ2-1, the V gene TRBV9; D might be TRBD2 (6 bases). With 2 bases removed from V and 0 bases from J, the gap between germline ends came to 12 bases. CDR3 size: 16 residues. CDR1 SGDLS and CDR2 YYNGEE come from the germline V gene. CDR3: CASSVPRGSSYNEQFF. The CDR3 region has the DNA TGTGCCAGCAGCGTCCCACGGGGGAGCTCCTACAATGAGCAGTTCTTC.

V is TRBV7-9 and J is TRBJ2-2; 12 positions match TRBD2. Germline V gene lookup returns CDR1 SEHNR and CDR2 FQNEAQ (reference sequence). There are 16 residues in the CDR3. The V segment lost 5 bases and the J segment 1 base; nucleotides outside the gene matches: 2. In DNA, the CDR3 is TGTGCCAGCAGCCGACTAGCGGGGGTGAACACCGGGGAGCTGTTTTTT. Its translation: CASSRLAGVNTGELFF. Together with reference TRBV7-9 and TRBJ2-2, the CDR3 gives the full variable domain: DTGVSQNPRHKITKRGQNVTFRCDPISEHNRLYWYRQTLGQGPEFLTYFQNEAQLEKSRLLSDRFSAERPKGSFSTLEIQRTEQGDSAMYLCASSRLAGVNTGELFFGEGSRLTVL.

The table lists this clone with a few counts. Here the CDR3 reads CSVVRGGTDTQYF. The DNA of the CDR3 is TGCAGCGTGGTGCGGGGGGGCACAGATACGCAGTATTTT. The rearrangement links TRBV29-1 to TRBJ2-3; 8 bases agree with TRBD2. V shed 6 bases and J 1 base; nucleotides not matched to a gene: 3. In germline, CDR1 is SQVTM, CDR2 ANQGSEA. The CDR3 loop spans 13 amino acids.

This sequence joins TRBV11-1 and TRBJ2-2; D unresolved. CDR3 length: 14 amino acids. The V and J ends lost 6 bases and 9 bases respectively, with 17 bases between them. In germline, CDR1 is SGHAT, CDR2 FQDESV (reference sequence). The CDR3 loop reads CASSPSGFAWELFF. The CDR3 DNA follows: TGTGCCAGCAGTCCATCGGGTTTTGCGTGGGAGCTGTTTTTT.

This chain's CDR3 is CAIRGSQETQYF. The CDR3 DNA is TGTGCCATCAGAGGGTCGCAAGAGACCCAGTACTTC. The rearrangement joins TRBV10-3 to TRBJ2-5; D remains ambiguous. The CDR3 length is 12 residues. Germline CDR1 and CDR2: ENHRY and SYGVKD. Trimming stripped 6 bases from V and 2 bases from J, with 7 bases between.

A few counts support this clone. In DNA, the CDR3 is TGCGCCAGCAGCCAAGAACCTAGCGGGACTTACAATGAGCAGTTCTTC. This codes for CASSQEPSGTYNEQFF. The chain couples TRBV4-1 to TRBJ2-1; 9 bases fit TRBD2. The germline gives CDR1 MGHRA, CDR2 YSYEKL. V lost 0 bases to trimming and J lost 4 bases; unmatched junction nucleotides: 4. The CDR3 contains 16 residues.

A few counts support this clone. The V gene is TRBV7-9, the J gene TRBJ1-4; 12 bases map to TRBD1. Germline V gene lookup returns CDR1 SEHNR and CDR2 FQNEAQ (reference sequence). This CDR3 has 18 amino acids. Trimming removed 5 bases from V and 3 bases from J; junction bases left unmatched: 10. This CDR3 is CASSDHPGQGAANEKLFF. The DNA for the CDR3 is TGTGCCAGCAGCGATCACCCGGGACAGGGGGCGGCTAATGAAAAACTGTTTTTT.

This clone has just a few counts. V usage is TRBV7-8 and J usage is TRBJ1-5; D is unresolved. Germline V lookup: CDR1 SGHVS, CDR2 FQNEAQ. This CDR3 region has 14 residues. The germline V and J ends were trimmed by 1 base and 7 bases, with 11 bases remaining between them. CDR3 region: CASSLGNTGQPQHF. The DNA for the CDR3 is TGTGCCAGCAGCTTAGGAAACACGGGGCAGCCCCAGCATTTT.

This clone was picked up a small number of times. In nucleotides, the CDR3 is TGCGCCAGCAGCCAAGATCGCCTTATAATTGGGCAGGGTAATCCTGAAGCTTTCTTT. Protein product: CASSQDRLIIGQGNPEAFF. The chain uses TRBV4-1 and TRBJ1-1, with TRBD1 as a possible D gene (5 bases). Trimming shortened V by 0 bases and J by 6 bases, and 26 bases separated the two germline ends. The V gene's germline CDR1 is MGHRA and CDR2 YSYEKL. This CDR3 has 19 amino acids.

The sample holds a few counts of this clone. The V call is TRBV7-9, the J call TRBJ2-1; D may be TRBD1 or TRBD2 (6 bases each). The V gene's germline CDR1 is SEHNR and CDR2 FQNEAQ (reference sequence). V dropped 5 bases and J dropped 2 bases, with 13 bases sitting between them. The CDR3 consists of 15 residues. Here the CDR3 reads CASSPQGGAYNEQFF. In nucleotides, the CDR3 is TGTGCCAGCAGCCCACAGGGAGGCGCCTACAATGAGCAGTTCTTC.

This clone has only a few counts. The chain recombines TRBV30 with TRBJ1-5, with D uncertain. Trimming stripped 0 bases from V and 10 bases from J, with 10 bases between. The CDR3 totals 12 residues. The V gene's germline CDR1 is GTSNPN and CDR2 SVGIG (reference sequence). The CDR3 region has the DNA TGTGCCTGGAGTGTAAACGCGTACCCCCAGCATTTT. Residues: CAWSVNAYPQHF.

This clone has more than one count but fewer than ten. The CDR3 region is CASSGQPYNSPLHF. Written as DNA, the CDR3 is TGTGCCAGCAGCGGGCAGCCATATAATTCACCCCTCCACTTT. The chain joins TRBV7-2 to TRBJ1-6, with unresolved D. The V gene lost 5 bases and the J gene lost 4 bases, with 9 bases spanning the gap. Germline V gives CDR1 SGHTA, CDR2 FQGNSA. The CDR3 covers 14 residues. Variable domain in full (rest from reference TRBV7-2 and TRBJ1-6): GAGVSQSPSNKVTEKGKDVELRCDPISGHTALYWYRQSLGQGLEFLIYFQGNSAPDKSGLPSDRFSAERTGGSVSTLTIQRTQQEDSAVYLCASSGQPYNSPLHFGNGTRLTVT.

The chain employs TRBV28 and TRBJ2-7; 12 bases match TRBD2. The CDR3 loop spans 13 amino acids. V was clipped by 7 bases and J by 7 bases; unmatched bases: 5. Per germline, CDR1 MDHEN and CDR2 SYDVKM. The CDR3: CASTKGTSGEQYF. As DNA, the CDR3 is TGTGCCAGCACCAAAGGGACTAGCGGGGAGCAGTACTTC.

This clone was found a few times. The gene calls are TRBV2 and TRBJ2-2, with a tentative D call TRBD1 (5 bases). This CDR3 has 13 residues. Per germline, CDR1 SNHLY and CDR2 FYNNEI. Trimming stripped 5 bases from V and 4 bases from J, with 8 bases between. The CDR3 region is CASSLTVTGELFF. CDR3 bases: TGTGCCAGCAGTTTGACAGTCACCGGGGAGCTGTTTTTT.

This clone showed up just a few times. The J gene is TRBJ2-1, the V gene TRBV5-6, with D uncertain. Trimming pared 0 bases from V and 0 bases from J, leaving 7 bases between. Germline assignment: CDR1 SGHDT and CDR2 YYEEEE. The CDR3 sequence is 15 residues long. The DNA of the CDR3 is TGTGCCAGCAGCTTGGGAAGGAGCTCCTACAATGAGCAGTTCTTC. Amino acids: CASSLGRSSYNEQFF.

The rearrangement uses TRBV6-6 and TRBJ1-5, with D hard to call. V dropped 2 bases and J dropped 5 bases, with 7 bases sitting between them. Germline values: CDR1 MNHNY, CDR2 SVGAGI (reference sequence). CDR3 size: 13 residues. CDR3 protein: CASSYAQYQPQHF. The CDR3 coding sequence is TGTGCCAGCAGTTACGCCCAGTATCAGCCCCAGCATTTT.

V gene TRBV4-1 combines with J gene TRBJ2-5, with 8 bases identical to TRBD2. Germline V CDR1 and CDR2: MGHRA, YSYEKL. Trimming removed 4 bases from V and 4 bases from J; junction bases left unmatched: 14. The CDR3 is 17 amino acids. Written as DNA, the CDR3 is TGCGCCAGCAGCCCAGGAGCGGGGGAAATTTCTTTAGAGACCCAGTACTTC. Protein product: CASSPGAGEISLETQYF.

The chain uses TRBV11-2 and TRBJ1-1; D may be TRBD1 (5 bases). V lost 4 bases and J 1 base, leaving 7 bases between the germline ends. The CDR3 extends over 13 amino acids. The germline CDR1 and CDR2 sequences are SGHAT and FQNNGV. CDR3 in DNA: TGTGCCAGCAGCTCCAGGGCGAACACTGAAGCTTTCTTT. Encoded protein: CASSSRANTEAFF.

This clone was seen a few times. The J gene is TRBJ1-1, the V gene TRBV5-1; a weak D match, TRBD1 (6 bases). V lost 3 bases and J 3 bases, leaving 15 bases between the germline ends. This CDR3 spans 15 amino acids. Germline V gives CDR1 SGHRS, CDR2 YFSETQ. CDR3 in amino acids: CASSSPGVGDTEAFF. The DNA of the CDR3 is TGCGCCAGCAGCTCTCCAGGGGTGGGGGACACTGAAGCTTTCTTT.

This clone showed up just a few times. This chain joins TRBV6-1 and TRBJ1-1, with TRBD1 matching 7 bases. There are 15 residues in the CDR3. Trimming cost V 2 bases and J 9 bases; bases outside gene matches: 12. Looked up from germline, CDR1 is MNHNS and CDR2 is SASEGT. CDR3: CASSENGDRSSKAFF. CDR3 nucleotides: TGTGCCAGCAGTGAAAATGGGGACAGAAGTTCAAAAGCTTTCTTT.

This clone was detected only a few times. This chain's CDR3 is CASSPGGQPGNTIYF. The CDR3 DNA sequence: TGTGCCAGCAGCCCCGGTGGACAGCCGGGAAACACCATATATTTT. This chain connects TRBV6-5 to TRBJ1-3; the D gene is possibly TRBD1 (6 bases). Trimming took off 6 bases at V and 4 bases at J, with 16 bases between the two ends. Germline-derived CDR1 and CDR2 are MNHEY and SVGAGI. The CDR3 sequence is 15 residues long.

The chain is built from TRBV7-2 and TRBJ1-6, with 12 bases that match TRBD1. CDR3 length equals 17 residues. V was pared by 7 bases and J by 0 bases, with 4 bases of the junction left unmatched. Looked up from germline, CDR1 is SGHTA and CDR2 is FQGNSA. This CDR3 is CASKGQGADSYNSPLHF. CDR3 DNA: TGTGCCAGCAAGGGACAGGGGGCTGACTCCTATAATTCACCCCTCCACTTT.

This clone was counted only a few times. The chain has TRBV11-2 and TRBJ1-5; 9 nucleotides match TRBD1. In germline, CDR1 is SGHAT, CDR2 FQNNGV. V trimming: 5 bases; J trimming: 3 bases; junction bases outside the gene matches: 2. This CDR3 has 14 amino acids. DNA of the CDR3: TGTGCCAGCAGCCGGACAGGGGCCAATCAGCCCCAGCATTTT. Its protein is CASSRTGANQPQHF.

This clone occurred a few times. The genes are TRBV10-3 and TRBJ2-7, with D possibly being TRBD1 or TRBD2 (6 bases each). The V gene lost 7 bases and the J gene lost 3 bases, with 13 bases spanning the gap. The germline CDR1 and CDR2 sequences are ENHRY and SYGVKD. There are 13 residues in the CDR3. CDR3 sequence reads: CAIKYGGGYEQYF. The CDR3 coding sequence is TGTGCCATCAAGTATGGAGGGGGCTACGAGCAGTACTTC.

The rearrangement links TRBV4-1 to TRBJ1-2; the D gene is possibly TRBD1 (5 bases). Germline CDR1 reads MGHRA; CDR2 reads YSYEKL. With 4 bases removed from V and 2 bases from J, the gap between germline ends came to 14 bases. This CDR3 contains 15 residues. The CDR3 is CASSPPRGGNYGYTF. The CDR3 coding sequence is TGCGCCAGCAGCCCCCCCCGGGGGGGAAACTATGGCTACACCTTC.

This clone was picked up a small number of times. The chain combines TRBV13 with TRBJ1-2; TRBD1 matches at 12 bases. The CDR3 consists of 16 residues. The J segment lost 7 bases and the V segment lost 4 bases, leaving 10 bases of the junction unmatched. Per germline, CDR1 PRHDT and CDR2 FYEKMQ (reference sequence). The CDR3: CASSSLGQGAVRGYTF. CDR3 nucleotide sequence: TGTGCCAGCAGCTCGTTGGGACAGGGGGCGGTACGTGGCTACACCTTC.